These 22 T cell receptor beta chains originate from one sample sequenced in a study of T-cell reconstitution after alpha-beta-depleted transplantation in children. Using unique molecular identifiers, the investigators prepared the TCRbeta library. TCRdb called the PCR reads again in MiXCR, with one record for every CDR3 protein. The sample lists under 750,000 distinct CDR3 sequences; more than 20% were seen once. The sample here was PBMCs, mostly from graft donor cells, taken 360 days after TCRalphabeta/CD19-depleted stem cell transplant. The receptors stem from a boy in the first two years of life who had a stem cell transplant for acute myeloid leukemia, so the T cells may come from the graft donor.

This clonotype was counted ten times or more. This sequence joins TRBV5-1 and TRBJ2-5; D unresolved. V shed 2 bases and J shed 4 bases, with 9 bases lying between them. From germline, CDR1 is SGHRS and CDR2 YFSETQ. The CDR3 length is 13 residues. The CDR3 loop is CASSLDTRETQYF. The CDR3 nucleotides are TGCGCCAGCAGCTTAGATACCAGAGAGACCCAGTACTTC.

This clonotype came up many times. V gene TRBV20-1 combines with J gene TRBJ1-1; D is perhaps TRBD1 (6 bases). This CDR3 is 16 amino acids long. Germline lookup yields CDR1 DFQATT and CDR2 SNEGSKA (reference sequence). Trimming removed 2 bases from V and 2 bases from J, with 18 bases in between. The CDR3 is CSARPVSWTANTEAFF. In DNA, the CDR3 is TGCAGTGCTAGACCCGTTTCTTGGACAGCTAACACTGAAGCTTTCTTT.

There are a few counts of this clonotype. The chain carries TRBV15 and TRBJ2-3; D is perhaps TRBD2 (6 bases). CDR3 length equals 15 residues. Germline CDR1 and CDR2: LNHNV and YYDKDF (reference sequence). Trimming pared 5 bases from V and 2 bases from J, leaving 14 bases between. CDR3 sequence: CATSFRLEATDTQYF. The DNA of the CDR3 is TGTGCCACCAGCTTCCGACTAGAGGCCACAGATACGCAGTATTTT.

Ten or more counts support this clonotype. The V call is TRBV6-2 or TRBV6-3, the J call TRBJ2-1; D tentatively reads TRBD1 or TRBD2 (5 bases each). Trimming left V 2 bases short and J 8 bases short, with 16 bases between. This CDR3 has 15 amino acids. Germline V gene lookup returns CDR1 MNHEY and CDR2 SVGEGT. DNA for the CDR3: TGTGCCAGCAGTTACCCTGGGACCGGAGCTTATGAGCAGTTCTTC. This encodes CASSYPGTGAYEQFF.

The chain recombines TRBV20-1 with TRBJ2-1, with D perhaps matching TRBD2 (6 bases). In germline, CDR1 is DFQATT, CDR2 SNEGSKA (reference sequence). V lost 1 base, J lost 6 bases, and 19 bases lay in between. The CDR3 length is 16 residues. The CDR3 DNA follows: TGCAGTGCTAGAGGGGCCGGAGCGGGTGGGACCAATGAGCAGTTCTTC. Translating it yields CSARGAGAGGTNEQFF.

This clonotype was counted at least ten times. The chain combines TRBV12-3 or TRBV12-4 with TRBJ2-5; TRBD2 might be the D (5 bases). This CDR3 spans 15 amino acids. Trimming removed 4 bases at V and 4 bases at J, with 16 bases between. The CDR3, as DNA: TGTGCCAGCAGTTGGTCTTCGACTACACTAGAGACCCAGTACTTC. Translated, it gives CASSWSSTTLETQYF.

At least ten counts were recorded for this clonotype. The rearrangement joins TRBV20-1 to TRBJ2-5, with unresolved D. Trimming cost V 1 base and J 4 bases, with 4 bases left between them. From germline, CDR1 is DFQATT and CDR2 SNEGSKA (reference sequence). The CDR3 contains 11 residues. CDR3 coding DNA: TGCAGTGCTAGAGCAGGAGAGACCCAGTACTTC. Amino acids: CSARAGETQYF.

The chain is built from TRBV20-1 and TRBJ2-1; TRBD2 might be the D (6 bases). CDR3 length equals 15 residues. Germline V CDR1 and CDR2: DFQATT, SNEGSKA (reference sequence). CDR3 sequence reads: CSIPTAQRVGNEQFF. In DNA form, the CDR3 reads TGCAGCATACCTACGGCGCAGCGGGTAGGGAATGAGCAGTTCTTC.

In this sample, this clonotype turned up a few times. The chain recombines TRBV18 with TRBJ1-1; tentatively, D is TRBD1 (6 bases). Germline-derived CDR1 and CDR2 are KGHSH and LQKENI. V was clipped by 6 bases and J by 8 bases, with 16 bases between them. CDR3 size: 13 residues. Written as DNA, the CDR3 is TGTGCCAGCTCGGCCGGGCGGGGGCTAGAAGCTTTCTTT. As protein: CASSAGRGLEAFF.

The J gene is TRBJ2-7, the V gene TRBV4-3, with TRBD1 matching over 9 bases. V gave up 5 bases and J gave up 5 bases; unmatched junction bases: 7. Germline V gene lookup returns CDR1 LGHNA and CDR2 YSLEER. The length of the CDR3 is 14 residues. CDR3 sequence (DNA): TGCGCCAGCAGCTGGGGGGACAGGGCCGACGAGCAGTACTTC. Its protein is CASSWGDRADEQYF.

This clonotype appeared many times. The V gene is TRBV7-2, the J gene TRBJ1-6; TRBD1 aligns across 7 bases. The length of the CDR3 is 17 residues. Trimming removed 2 bases from V and 6 bases from J; junction bases left unmatched: 10. The germline gives CDR1 SGHTA, CDR2 FQGNSA. In DNA form, the CDR3 reads TGTGCCAGCAGCTTAACGGTGCCCAGGGGGACTAATTCACCCCTCCACTTT. Amino acid sequence: CASSLTVPRGTNSPLHF.

The V gene is TRBV12-3 or TRBV12-4, the J gene TRBJ2-1, with D possibly being TRBD1 (6 bases). The CDR3 sequence is 15 residues long. Trimming pared 3 bases from V and 2 bases from J, leaving 11 bases between. DNA of the CDR3: TGTGCCAGCAGTTTTAACAGGGTTACCTACAATGAGCAGTTCTTC. It translates to CASSFNRVTYNEQFF.

This clonotype came up many times. V gene TRBV11-3 combines with J gene TRBJ2-3, with D tentatively TRBD1 or TRBD2 (5 bases each). In germline, CDR1 is SGHNT, CDR2 YENEEA. CDR3 size: 15 residues. The ends were cut back, 5 bases at V and 1 base at J, with 13 bases in the middle. This chain's CDR3 is CASSIRDLRTDTQYF. DNA of the CDR3: TGTGCCAGCAGCATCCGGGACCTCCGCACAGATACGCAGTATTTT.

This clonotype was recorded many times. V is TRBV5-1 and J is TRBJ1-1, with unresolved D. V was clipped by 0 bases and J by 1 base, with 7 bases between them. From germline, CDR1 is SGHRS and CDR2 YFSETQ. The CDR3 has 14 amino acids. The CDR3 sequence is CASSLVPGNTEAFF. In DNA form, the CDR3 reads TGCGCCAGCAGCTTGGTTCCAGGGAACACTGAAGCTTTCTTT.

V and J are TRBV6-5 and TRBJ1-3, with TRBD1 matching over 7 bases. This CDR3 spans 16 amino acids. CDR1 MNHEY and CDR2 SVGAGI come from the germline V gene. Trimming removed 2 bases from V and 1 base from J; junction bases left unmatched: 5. CDR3 amino acids: CASSYSRGESGNTIYF. DNA of the CDR3: TGTGCCAGCAGTTACAGCAGGGGGGAGTCTGGAAACACCATATATTTT.

As concerns this clonotype: No conserved phenylalanine or tryptophan ends this CDR3, so it is likely a read error. The rearrangement links TRBV27 to TRBJ1-1; D not resolved. The CDR3 has 14 amino acids. Germline V gives CDR1 MNHEY, CDR2 SMNVEV (reference sequence). The germline V and J ends were trimmed by 1 base and 5 bases, with 11 bases remaining between them. The CDR3 DNA sequence: TGTGCCAGCAGTTTATTGAGCGGAGGGACTGAAGCTTTCCTT. Amino acids: CASSLLSGGTEAFL.

This clonotype was counted ten times or more. This rearrangement joins TRBV20-1 to TRBJ2-7; no definite D call. The CDR3 is 14 residues long. Germline V gives CDR1 DFQATT, CDR2 SNEGSKA (reference sequence). V was cut by 6 bases and J by 1 base, with 16 bases left in between. Here the CDR3 DNA reads TGCAGTGCCAACGGTGGGCCGAATTCCTACGAGCAGTACTTC. Translated, it gives CSANGGPNSYEQYF.

The chain combines TRBV7-8 with TRBJ2-3; weak D call: TRBD1 (6 bases). The V gene's germline CDR1 is SGHVS and CDR2 FQNEAQ. The CDR3 totals 16 residues. The V end lost 1 base, the J end lost 1 base, and 12 bases lay between the germline ends. CDR3 nucleotides: TGTGCCAGCAGCTTAGGACAGGTTGTGGGCACAGATACGCAGTATTTT. This sequence encodes CASSLGQVVGTDTQYF.

This clonotype was seen a few times. The chain carries TRBV27 and TRBJ1-2, with D tentatively TRBD1 (6 bases). The CDR3 contains 13 residues. The V gene's germline CDR1 is MNHEY and CDR2 SMNVEV (reference sequence). The V end lost 2 bases, the J end lost 6 bases, and 10 bases lay between the germline ends. The CDR3 loop is CASSLGRQDGYTF. CDR3 DNA sequence: TGTGCCAGCAGTTTAGGACGACAGGATGGCTACACCTTC.

The chain combines TRBV7-3 with TRBJ2-3; TRBD2 aligns across 8 bases. The CDR3 totals 15 residues. J gave up 2 bases and V 4 bases, and 5 bases lay outside the gene matches. Germline V lookup: CDR1 SGHTA, CDR2 FQGTGA. The CDR3 DNA is TGTGCCAGCAGCTATGGACTAGCTTACACAGATACGCAGTATTTT. The encoded protein is CASSYGLAYTDTQYF.

The V and J genes are TRBV20-1 and TRBJ1-1; D call uncertain. The germline V gene has CDR1 DFQATT and CDR2 SNEGSKA (reference sequence). The length of the CDR3 is 11 residues. Trimming cost V 6 bases and J 4 bases, with 9 bases left between them. CDR3 sequence: CSARRPTEAFF. The DNA for the CDR3 is TGCAGTGCCCGACGTCCCACTGAAGCTTTCTTT.

This clonotype turned up a few times. This chain uses TRBV12-3 or TRBV12-4 with TRBJ2-6; D unclear. The CDR3 runs 14 residues. Trimming pared 2 bases from V and 2 bases from J, leaving 4 bases between. The CDR3 bases are TGTGCCAGCAGTTTAAGGCCTGGGGCCAACGTCCTGACTTTC. This gives the protein CASSLRPGANVLTF.